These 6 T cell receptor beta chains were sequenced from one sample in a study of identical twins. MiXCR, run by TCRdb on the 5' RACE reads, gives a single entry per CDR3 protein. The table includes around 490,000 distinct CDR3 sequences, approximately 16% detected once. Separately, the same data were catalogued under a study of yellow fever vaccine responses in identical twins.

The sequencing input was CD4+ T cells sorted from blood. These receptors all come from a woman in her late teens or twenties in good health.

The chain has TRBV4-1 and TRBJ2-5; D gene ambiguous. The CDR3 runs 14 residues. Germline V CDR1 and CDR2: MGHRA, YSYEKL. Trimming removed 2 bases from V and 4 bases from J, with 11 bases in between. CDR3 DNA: TGCGCCAGCAGCCAACCCTGGGCCGGAGAGACCCAGTACTTC. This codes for CASSQPWAGETQYF.

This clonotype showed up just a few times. CDR3 region: CAISDSNEKLFF. CDR3 DNA sequence: TGTGCCATCAGTGACAGTAATGAAAAACTGTTTTTT. The chain employs TRBV10-3 and TRBJ1-4; D call uncertain. V was clipped by 3 bases and J by 4 bases, with 3 bases between them. Germline V gives CDR1 ENHRY, CDR2 SYGVKD. This CDR3 has 12 amino acids.

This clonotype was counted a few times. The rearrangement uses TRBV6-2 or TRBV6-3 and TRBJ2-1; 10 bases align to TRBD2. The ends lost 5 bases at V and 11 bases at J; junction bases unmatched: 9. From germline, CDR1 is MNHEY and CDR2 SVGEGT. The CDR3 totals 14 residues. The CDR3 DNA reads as TGTGCCAGCAGTCCTCAACTAGCGGGGTACCAGCAGTTCTTC. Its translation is CASSPQLAGYQQFF.

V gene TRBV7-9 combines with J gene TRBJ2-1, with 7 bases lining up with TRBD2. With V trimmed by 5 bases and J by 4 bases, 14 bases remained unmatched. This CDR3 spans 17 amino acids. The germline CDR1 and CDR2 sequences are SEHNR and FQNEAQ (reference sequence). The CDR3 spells CASSPETSEWMYNEQFF. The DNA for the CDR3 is TGTGCCAGCAGCCCAGAAACTAGCGAATGGATGTACAATGAGCAGTTCTTC.

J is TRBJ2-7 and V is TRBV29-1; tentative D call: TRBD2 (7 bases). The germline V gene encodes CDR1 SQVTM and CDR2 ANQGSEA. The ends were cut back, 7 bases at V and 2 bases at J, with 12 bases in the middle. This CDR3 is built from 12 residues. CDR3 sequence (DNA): TGCAGCGGGGGAGGGGGAACCTACGAGCAGTACTTC. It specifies CSGGGGTYEQYF.

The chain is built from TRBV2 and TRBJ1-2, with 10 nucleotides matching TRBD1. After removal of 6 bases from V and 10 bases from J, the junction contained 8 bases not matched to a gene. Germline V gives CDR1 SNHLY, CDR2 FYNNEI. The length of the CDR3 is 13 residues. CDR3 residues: CASSDRGPGYYTF. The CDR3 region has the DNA TGTGCCAGCAGCGACAGGGGGCCAGGGTACTACACCTTC.